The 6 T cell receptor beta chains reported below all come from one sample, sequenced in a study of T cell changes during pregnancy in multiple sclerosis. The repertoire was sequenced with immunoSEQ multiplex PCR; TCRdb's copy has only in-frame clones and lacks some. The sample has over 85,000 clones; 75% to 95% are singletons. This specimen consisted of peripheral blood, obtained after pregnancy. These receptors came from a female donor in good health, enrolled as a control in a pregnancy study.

The CDR3 protein is CASSYSRVYEQYF. Here the CDR3 DNA reads TGTGCCAGCAGTTACAGTCGGGTCTACGAGCAGTACTTC. The chain uses TRBV6-5 and TRBJ2-7; D unclear. The ends were cut back, 2 bases at V and 3 bases at J, with 8 bases in the middle. There are 13 residues in the CDR3. The V gene's germline CDR1 is MNHEY and CDR2 SVGAGI.

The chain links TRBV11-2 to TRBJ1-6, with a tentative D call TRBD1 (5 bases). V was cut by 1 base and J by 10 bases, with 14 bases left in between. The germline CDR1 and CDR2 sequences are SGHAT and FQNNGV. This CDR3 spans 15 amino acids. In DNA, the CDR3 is TGTGCCAGCAGCTTAGCCGGACATAATGGATCACCCCTCCACTTT. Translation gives CASSLAGHNGSPLHF.

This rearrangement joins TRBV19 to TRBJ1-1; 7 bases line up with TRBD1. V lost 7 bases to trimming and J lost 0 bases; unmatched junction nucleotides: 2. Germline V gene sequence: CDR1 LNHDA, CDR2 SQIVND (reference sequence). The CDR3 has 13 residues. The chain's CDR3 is CASNRGVNTEAFF. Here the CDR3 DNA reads TGTGCCAGTAACAGGGGCGTGAACACTGAAGCTTTCTTT. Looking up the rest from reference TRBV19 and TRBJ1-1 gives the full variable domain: DGGITQSPKYLFRKEGQNVTLSCEQNLNHDAMYWYRQDPGQGLRLIYYSQIVNDFQKGDIAEGYSVSREKKESFPLTVTSAQKNPTAFYLCASNRGVNTEAFFGQGTRLTVV.

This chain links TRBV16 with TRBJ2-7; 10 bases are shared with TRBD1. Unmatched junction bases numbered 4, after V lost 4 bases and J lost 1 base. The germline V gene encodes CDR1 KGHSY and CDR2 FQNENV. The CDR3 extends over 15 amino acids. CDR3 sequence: CASSPRTGGSYEQYF. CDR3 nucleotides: TGTGCCAGCAGCCCTAGGACAGGGGGTTCCTACGAGCAGTACTTC.

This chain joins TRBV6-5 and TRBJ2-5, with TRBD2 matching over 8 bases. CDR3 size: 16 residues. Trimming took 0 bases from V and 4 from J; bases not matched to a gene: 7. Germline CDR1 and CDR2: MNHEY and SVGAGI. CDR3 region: CASSYSARGAGETQYF. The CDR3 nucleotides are TGTGCCAGCAGTTACTCTGCGCGGGGGGCGGGAGAGACCCAGTACTTC.

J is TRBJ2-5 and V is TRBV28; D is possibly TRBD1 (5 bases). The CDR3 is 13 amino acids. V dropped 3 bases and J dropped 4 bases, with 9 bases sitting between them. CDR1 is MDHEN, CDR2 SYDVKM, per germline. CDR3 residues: CASSFQGAETQYF. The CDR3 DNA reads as TGTGCCAGCAGTTTTCAAGGGGCAGAGACCCAGTACTTC.